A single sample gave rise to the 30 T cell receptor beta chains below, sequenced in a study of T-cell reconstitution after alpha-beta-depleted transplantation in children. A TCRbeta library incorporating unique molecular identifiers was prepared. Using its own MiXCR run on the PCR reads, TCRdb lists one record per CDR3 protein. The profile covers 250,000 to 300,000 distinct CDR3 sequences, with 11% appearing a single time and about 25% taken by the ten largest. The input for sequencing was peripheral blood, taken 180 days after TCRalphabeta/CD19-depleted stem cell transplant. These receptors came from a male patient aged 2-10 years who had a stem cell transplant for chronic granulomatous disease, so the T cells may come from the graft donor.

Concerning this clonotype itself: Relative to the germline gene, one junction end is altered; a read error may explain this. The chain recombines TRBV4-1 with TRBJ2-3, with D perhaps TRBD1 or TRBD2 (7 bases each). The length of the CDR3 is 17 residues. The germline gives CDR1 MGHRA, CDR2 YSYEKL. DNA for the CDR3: TGCGCCAACAGCCAAGTAGGCCGACAGGGAGGGACAGATACGCAGTATTTT. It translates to CANSQVGRQGGTDTQYF.

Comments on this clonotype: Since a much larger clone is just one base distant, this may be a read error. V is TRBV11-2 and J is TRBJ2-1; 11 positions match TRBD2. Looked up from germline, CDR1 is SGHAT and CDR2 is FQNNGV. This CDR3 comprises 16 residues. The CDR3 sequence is CASSLGISGGDNEHFF. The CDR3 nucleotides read TGTGCCAGCAGCTTAGGAATTAGCGGGGGGGATAATGAGCATTTCTTC.

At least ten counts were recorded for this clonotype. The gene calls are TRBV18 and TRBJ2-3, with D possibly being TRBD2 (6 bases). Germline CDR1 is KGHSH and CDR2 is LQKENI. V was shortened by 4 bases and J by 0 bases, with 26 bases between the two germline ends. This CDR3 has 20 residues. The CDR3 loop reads CASSRPGGPHISPSTDTQYF. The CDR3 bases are TGTGCCAGCTCACGCCCCGGGGGACCTCACATATCTCCTAGCACAGATACGCAGTATTTT.

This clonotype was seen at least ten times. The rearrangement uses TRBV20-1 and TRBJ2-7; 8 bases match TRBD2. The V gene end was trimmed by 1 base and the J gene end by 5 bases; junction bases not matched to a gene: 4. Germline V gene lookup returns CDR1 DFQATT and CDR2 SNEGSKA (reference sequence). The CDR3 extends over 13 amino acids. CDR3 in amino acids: CSARAGGLNEQYF. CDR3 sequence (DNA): TGCAGTGCTAGAGCGGGAGGGCTGAACGAGCAGTACTTC.

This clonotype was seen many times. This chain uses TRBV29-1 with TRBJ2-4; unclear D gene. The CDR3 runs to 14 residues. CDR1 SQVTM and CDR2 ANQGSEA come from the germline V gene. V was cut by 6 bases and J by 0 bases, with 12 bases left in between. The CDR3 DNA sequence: TGCAGCGTCCAAACGCGTCTAGCCAAAAACATTCAGTACTTC. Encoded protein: CSVQTRLAKNIQYF.

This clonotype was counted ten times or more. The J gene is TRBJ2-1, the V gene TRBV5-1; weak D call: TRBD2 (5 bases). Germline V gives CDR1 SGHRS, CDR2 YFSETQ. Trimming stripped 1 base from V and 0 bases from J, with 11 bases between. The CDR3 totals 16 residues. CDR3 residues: CASSLITSGSYNEQFF. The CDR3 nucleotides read TGCGCCAGCAGCTTGATCACTAGTGGCTCCTACAATGAGCAGTTCTTC.

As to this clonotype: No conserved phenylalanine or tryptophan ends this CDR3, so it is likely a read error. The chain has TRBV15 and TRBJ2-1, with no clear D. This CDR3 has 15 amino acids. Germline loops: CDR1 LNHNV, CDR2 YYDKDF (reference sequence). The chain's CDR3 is CATSSGQPSYNKQFL. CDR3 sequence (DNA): TGTGCCACCAGCAGCGGCCAGCCCTCCTACAATAAGCAGTTCTTG.

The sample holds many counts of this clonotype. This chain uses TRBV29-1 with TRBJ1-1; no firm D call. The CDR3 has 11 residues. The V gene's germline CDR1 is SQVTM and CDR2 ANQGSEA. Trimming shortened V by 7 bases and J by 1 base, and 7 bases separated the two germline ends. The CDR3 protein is CSGWTNTEAFF. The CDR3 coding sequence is TGCAGCGGGTGGACGAACACTGAAGCTTTCTTT.

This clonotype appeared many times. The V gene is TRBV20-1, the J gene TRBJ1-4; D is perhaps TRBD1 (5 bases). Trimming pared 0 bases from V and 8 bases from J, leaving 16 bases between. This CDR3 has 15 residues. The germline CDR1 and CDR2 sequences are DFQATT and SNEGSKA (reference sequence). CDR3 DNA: TGCAGTGCTAGAGATCAAGGGACGATAGGGGAAAAACTGTTTTTT. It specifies CSARDQGTIGEKLFF.

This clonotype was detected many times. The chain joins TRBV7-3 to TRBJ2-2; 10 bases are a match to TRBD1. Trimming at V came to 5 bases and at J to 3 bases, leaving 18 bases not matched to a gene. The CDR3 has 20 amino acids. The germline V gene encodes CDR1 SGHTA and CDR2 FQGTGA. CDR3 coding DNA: TGTGCCAGCAGCCGACCCAACTTCGGACAGGGGGGTGCCTACACCGGGGAGCTGTTTTTT. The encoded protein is CASSRPNFGQGGAYTGELFF.

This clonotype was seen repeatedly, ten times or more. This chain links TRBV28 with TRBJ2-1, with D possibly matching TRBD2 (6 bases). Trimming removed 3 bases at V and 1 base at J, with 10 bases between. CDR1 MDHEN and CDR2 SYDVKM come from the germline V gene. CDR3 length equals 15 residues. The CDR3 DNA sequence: TGTGCCAGCAGTTTTAGCGGACGTTCCTACAATGAGCAGTTCTTC. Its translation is CASSFSGRSYNEQFF.

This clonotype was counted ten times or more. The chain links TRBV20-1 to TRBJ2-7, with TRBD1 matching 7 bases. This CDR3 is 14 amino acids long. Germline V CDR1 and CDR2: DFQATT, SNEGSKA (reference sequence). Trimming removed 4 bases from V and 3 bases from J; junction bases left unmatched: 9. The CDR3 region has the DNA TGCAGTGCTAAGATGACAGGGTGGTACTACGAGCAGTACTTC. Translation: CSAKMTGWYYEQYF.

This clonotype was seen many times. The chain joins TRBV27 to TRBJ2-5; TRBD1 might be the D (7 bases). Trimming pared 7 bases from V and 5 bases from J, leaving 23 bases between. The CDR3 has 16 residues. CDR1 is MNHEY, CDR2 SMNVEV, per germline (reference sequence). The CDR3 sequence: CASNNRGGSNSETQYF. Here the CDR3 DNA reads TGTGCCAGCAATAACAGGGGAGGCTCCAATTCGGAGACCCAGTACTTC.

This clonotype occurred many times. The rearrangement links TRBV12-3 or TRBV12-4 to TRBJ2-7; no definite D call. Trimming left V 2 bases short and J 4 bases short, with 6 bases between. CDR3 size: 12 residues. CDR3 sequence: CASSLYGYEQYF. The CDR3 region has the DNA TGTGCCAGCAGTTTATACGGATACGAGCAGTACTTC.

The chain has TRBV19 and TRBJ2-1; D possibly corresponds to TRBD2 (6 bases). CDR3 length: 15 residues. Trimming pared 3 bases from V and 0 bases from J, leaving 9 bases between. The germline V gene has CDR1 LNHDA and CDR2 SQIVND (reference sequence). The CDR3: CASSIAGNSYNEQFF. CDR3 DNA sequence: TGTGCCAGTAGTATCGCGGGGAACTCCTACAATGAGCAGTTCTTC.

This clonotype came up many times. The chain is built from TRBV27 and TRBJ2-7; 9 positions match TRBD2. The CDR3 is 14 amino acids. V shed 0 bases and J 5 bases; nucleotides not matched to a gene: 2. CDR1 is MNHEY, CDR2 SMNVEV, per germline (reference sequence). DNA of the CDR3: TGTGCCAGCAGTTTATCTAGCGGGGGAAACGAGCAGTACTTC. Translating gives CASSLSSGGNEQYF.

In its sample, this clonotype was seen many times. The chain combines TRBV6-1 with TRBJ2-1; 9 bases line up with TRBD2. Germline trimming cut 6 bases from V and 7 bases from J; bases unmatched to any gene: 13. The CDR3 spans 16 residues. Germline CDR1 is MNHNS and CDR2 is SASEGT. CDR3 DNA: TGTGCCAGCAGCGGCCCCAATAGCGGGAGCTTTAATGAGCAGTTCTTC. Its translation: CASSGPNSGSFNEQFF.

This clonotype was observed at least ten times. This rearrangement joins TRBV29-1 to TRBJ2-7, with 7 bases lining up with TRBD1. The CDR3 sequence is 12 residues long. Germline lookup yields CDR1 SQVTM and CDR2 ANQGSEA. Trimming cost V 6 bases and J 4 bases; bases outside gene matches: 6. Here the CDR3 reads CSVSGTAYEQYF. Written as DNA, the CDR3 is TGCAGCGTCTCCGGGACAGCTTACGAGCAGTACTTC.

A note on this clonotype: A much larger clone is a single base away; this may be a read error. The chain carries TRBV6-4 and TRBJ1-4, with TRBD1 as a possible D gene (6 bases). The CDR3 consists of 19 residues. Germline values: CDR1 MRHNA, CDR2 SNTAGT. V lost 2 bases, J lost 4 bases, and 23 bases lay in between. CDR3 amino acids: CASSDGSQGPQPFNEKLFF. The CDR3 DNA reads TGTGCCAGCAGTGACGGGAGTCAGGGGCCCCAGCCATTTAATGAAAAACTGTTTTTT.

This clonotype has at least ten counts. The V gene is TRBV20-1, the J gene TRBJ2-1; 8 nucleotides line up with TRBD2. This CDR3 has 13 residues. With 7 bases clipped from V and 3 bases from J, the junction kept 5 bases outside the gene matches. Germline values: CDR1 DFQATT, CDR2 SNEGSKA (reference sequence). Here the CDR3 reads CSGLGLVYNEQFF. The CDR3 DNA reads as TGCAGTGGACTGGGACTAGTCTACAATGAGCAGTTCTTC.

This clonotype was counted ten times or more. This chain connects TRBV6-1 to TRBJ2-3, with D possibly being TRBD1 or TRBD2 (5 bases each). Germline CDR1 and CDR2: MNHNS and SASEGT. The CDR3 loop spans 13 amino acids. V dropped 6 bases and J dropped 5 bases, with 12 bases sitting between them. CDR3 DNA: TGTGCCAGCAGCCCGGGACCACGAGATACGCAGTATTTT. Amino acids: CASSPGPRDTQYF.

The CDR3 loop reads CASSLMGAGGRYNEQFF. The CDR3 DNA reads TGTGCCAGCAGTTTAATGGGAGCGGGAGGTCGATACAATGAGCAGTTCTTC. This rearrangement joins TRBV28 to TRBJ2-1; 9 bases are a match to TRBD2. Germline CDR1 reads MDHEN; CDR2 reads SYDVKM. CDR3 size: 17 residues. The J segment lost 4 bases and the V segment lost 2 bases, leaving 9 bases of the junction unmatched.

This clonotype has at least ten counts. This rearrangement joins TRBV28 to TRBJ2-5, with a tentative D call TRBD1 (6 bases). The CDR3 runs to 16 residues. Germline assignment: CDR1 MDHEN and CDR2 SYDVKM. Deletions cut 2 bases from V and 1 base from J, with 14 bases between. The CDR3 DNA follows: TGTGCCAGCAGTTTAAAGAGTTACAGGGTCCAAGAGACCCAGTACTTC. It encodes CASSLKSYRVQETQYF.

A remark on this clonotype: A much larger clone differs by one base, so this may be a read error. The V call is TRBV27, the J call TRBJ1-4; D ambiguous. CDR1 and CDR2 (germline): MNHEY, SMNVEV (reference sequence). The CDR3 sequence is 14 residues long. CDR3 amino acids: CASILASNNEKLFF. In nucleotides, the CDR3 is TGTGCCAGCATTTTAGCGTCGAATAATGAAAAACTGTTTTTT.

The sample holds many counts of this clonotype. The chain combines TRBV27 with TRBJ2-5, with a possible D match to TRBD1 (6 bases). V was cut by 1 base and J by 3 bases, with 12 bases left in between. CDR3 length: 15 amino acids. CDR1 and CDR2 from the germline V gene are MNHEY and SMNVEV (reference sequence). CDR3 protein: CASSLWGQGKETQYF. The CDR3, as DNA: TGTGCCAGCAGTTTATGGGGGCAGGGGAAAGAGACCCAGTACTTC.

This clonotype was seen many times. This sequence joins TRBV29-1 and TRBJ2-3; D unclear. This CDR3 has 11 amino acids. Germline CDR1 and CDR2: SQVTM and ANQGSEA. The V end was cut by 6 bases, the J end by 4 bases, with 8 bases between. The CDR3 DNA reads TGCAGCGTGAGCACTGCAGATACGCAGTATTTT. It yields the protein CSVSTADTQYF.

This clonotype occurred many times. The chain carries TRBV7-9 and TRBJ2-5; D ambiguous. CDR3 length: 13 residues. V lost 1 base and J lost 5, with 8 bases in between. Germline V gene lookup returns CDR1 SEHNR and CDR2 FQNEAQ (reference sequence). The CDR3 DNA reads TGTGCCAGCAGCTTAGTAGGAACGGAGACCCAGTACTTC. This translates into CASSLVGTETQYF. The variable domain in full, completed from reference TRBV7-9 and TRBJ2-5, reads DTGVSQNPRHKITKRGQNVTFRCDPISEHNRLYWYRQTLGQGPEFLTYFQNEAQLEKSRLLSDRFSAERPKGSFSTLEIQRTEQGDSAMYLCASSLVGTETQYFGPGTRLLVL.

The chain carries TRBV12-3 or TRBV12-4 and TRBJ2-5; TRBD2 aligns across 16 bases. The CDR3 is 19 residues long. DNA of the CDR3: TGTACCTTCAGTCCAGAGGGGACTAGCGGGAGGGTGAGGGCGGAGACCCAGTACTTC. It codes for CTFSPEGTSGRVRAETQYF.

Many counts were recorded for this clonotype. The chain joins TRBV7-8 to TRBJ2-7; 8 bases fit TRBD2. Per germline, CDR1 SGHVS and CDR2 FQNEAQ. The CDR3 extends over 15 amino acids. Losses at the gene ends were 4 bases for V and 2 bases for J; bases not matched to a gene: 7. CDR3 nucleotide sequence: TGTGCCAGCAGCTGGGGGCGGGAGGCCCCCTACGAGCAGTACTTC. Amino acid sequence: CASSWGREAPYEQYF.

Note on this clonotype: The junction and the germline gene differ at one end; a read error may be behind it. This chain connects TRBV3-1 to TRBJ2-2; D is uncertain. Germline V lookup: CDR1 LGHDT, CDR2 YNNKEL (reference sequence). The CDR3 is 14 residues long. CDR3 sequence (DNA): TGTGCCGGCAGCCAAGAACCCTCCCTCGGGGAGCTGTTTTTT. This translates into CAGSQEPSLGELFF.